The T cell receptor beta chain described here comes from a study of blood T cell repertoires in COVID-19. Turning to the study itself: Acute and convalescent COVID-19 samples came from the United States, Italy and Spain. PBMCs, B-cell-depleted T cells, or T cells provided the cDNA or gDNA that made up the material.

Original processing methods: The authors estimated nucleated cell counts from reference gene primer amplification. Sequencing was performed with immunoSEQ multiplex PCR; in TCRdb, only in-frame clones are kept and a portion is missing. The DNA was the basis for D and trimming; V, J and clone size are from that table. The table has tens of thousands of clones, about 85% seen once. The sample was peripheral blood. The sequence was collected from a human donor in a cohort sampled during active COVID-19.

CDR3 amino acids: CASSLTPQQERDTQYF. DNA of the CDR3: TGTGCCAGCAGCTTAACCCCCCAGCAGGAACGAGATACGCAGTATTTT. This chain uses TRBV7-3 with TRBJ2-3; D gene uncertain. The CDR3 sequence is 16 residues long. V lost 0 bases and J lost 5, with 15 bases in between. The V gene's germline CDR1 is SGHTA and CDR2 FQGTGA.